The 7 T cell receptor beta chains listed next were all sequenced from one sample in a study of vaccination effects on CD4 cells after COVID-19. These TCRs' antigens remain unknown. With the ViraFEST assay, the study expanded antigen-specific CD4+ T cells using viral peptide pools, then sequenced them. Following 10 days of culture, CD4+ T cells were isolated. Here immunoSEQ multiplex PCR was the method, and the copy in TCRdb shows in-frame clones only, minus some. The data contain around 79,000 clones, roughly 80% of them singletons. The starting material was CD4+ T cells from PBMCs cultured with HCoV-229E spike peptides, obtained before COVID-19 vaccination. These receptors all stem from a human donor who received a COVID-19 vaccine.

V and J are TRBV18 and TRBJ1-6; D is unresolved. Germline V gives CDR1 KGHSH, CDR2 LQKENI. V lost 4 bases, J lost 5 bases, and 6 bases lay in between. This CDR3 is 13 amino acids long. The CDR3 DNA reads as TGTGCCAGCTCACGGGTGGATAATTCACCCCTCCACTTT. This gives the protein CASSRVDNSPLHF. Variable domain in full (rest from reference TRBV18 and TRBJ1-6): NAGVMQNPRHLVRRRGQEARLRCSPMKGHSHVYWYRQLPEEGLKFMVYLQKENIIDESGMPKERFSAEFPKEGPSILRIQQVVRGDSAAYFCASSRVDNSPLHFGNGTRLTVT.

Here the CDR3 reads CASSPWSPGNYGYTF. The CDR3 coding sequence is TGTGCCAGCAGCCCGTGGTCCCCGGGGAACTATGGCTACACCTTC. The gene calls are TRBV7-2 and TRBJ1-2; no definite D call. Germline V CDR1 and CDR2: SGHTA, FQGNSA. The CDR3 loop spans 15 amino acids. V gave up 5 bases and J gave up 2 bases, with 15 bases separating them.

This clone has only one observation. The rearrangement uses TRBV5-1 and TRBJ1-2; 7 bases line up with TRBD1. CDR1 is SGHRS, CDR2 YFSETQ, per germline. Losses at the gene ends were 4 bases for V and 9 bases for J; bases not matched to a gene: 27. CDR3 length: 19 residues. CDR3 bases: TGCGCCAGCAGCGGCAAAAGAGGGACAGATATAACTATGGACGTCAGCTACACCTTC. This gives the protein CASSGKRGTDITMDVSYTF.

The V gene is TRBV6-2 or TRBV6-3, the J gene TRBJ1-2; D is uncertain. The CDR3 has 14 amino acids. Trimming took off 4 bases at V and 4 bases at J, with 13 bases between the two ends. Germline lookup yields CDR1 MNHEY and CDR2 SVGEGT. This chain's CDR3 is CASSSDPGPYGYTF. As DNA, the CDR3 is TGTGCCAGCAGTTCAGATCCTGGTCCCTATGGCTACACCTTC.

This clone was seen a handful of times. V is TRBV5-4 and J is TRBJ2-3; TRBD2 is a possible D gene (6 bases). The V gene's germline CDR1 is SGHNT and CDR2 YYREEE (reference sequence). V was pared by 3 bases and J by 0 bases, with 14 bases between. The CDR3 has 16 residues. DNA of the CDR3: TGTGCCAGCAGCTCGGGGCAGGCGGGGAGCACAGATACGCAGTATTTT. This encodes CASSSGQAGSTDTQYF.

This clone came up once. J is TRBJ2-6 and V is TRBV7-9, with D hard to call. The CDR3 sequence is 12 residues long. CDR1 is SEHNR, CDR2 FQNEAQ, per germline (reference sequence). Trimming took off 4 bases at V and 2 bases at J, with 0 bases between the two ends. The CDR3 sequence: CASSSGANVLTF. CDR3 DNA sequence: TGTGCCAGCAGCTCTGGGGCCAACGTCCTGACTTTC. Combining the CDR3 with reference TRBV7-9 and TRBJ2-6 gives the whole variable domain DTGVSQNPRHKITKRGQNVTFRCDPISEHNRLYWYRQTLGQGPEFLTYFQNEAQLEKSRLLSDRFSAERPKGSFSTLEIQRTEQGDSAMYLCASSSGANVLTFGAGSRLTVL.

This clone occurred a few times. The CDR3: CASTQTGDSPLHF. DNA of the CDR3: TGCGCCAGCACTCAAACAGGGGACTCACCCCTCCACTTT. The chain is built from TRBV5-1 and TRBJ1-6; 7 nucleotides agree with TRBD1. Unmatched junction bases numbered 7, after V lost 6 bases and J lost 10 bases. Looked up from germline, CDR1 is SGHRS and CDR2 is YFSETQ. CDR3 size: 13 residues.